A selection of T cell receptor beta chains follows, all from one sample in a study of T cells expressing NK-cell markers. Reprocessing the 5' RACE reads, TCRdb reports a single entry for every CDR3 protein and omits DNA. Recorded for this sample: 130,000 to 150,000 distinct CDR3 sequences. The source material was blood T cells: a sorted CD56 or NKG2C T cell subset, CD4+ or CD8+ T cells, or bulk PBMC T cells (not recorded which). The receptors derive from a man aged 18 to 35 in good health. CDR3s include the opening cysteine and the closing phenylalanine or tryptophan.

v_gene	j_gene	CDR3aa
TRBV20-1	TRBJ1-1	CSAEISTGGWGEAFF
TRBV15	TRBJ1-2	CATSSSIHGFDYGYTF
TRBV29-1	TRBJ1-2	CSVNLAESSNYGYTF
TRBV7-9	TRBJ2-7	CASSSTRPEQYF
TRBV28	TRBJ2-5	CASSLITSGPKETQYF
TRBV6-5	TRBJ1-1	CATTGGLTEAFF
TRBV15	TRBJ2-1	CATSRANNEQFF
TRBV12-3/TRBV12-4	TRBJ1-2	CASSGLQGDGYTF
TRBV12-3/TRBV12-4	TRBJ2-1	CASSPVAGNYNEQFF
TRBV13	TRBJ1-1	CASSLSSRGLSNTEAFF
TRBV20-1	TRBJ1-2	CSARGAGNGYTF
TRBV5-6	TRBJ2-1	CASSLERDEQFF
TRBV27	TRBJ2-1	CASSLVAGSSYNEQFF
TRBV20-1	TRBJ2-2	CSARGDSSNTGELFF
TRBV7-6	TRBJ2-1	CASSSLPSGGSSYNEQFF
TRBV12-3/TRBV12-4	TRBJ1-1	CASSPTGTGLFTEAFF
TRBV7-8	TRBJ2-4	CASSLDREGPLGNIQYF
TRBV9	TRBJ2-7	CASSLAGDGNEQYF
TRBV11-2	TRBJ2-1	CASSLRRGQVNSYNEQFF
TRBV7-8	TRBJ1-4	CASSLSITNEKLFF
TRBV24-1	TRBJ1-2	CATSDSTGGLYYGYTF
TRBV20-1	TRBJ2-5	CSAGRDSQETQYF
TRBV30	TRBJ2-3	CAWSVRVGDTQYF
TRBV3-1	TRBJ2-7	CASSQSGTESSYEQYF
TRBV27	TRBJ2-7	CASTGVIGEQYF
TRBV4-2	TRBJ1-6	CASSQHTGSGNSPLHF
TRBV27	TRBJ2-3	CASGPVGLRSDTQYF
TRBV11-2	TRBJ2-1	CASSLGLAGMYEQFF
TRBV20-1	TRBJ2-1	CSALAGTGDEQFF
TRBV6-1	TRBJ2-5	CASSEVVGLANRETQYF
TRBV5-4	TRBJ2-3	CASSLAMVSTTDTQYF
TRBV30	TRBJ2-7	CAWSPGNPYEQYF